The 15 T cell receptor beta chains reported below all come from one sample, sequenced in a study of CD8 T cells in ankylosing spondylitis. MiXCR was run by TCRdb on the 5' RACE reads, yielding one entry per CDR3 protein. This sample has 200,000 to 300,000 distinct CDR3 sequences, with 20% to 30% found just once. The source material was blood, either unsorted or a sorted T cell fraction (not recorded which). These receptors all come from a male donor with ankylosing spondylitis or in good health (not recorded which).

This clonotype was detected a few times. This chain links TRBV29-1 with TRBJ2-5, with D perhaps matching TRBD2 (6 bases). The V end was cut by 4 bases, the J end by 3 bases, with 9 bases between. The CDR3 is 12 residues long. Looked up from germline, CDR1 is SQVTM and CDR2 is ANQGSEA. The DNA for the CDR3 is TGCAGCGTTGTGGGGGGAAAAGAGACCCAGTACTTC. Protein sequence: CSVVGGKETQYF.

This chain links TRBV4-2 with TRBJ2-1; 11 positions match TRBD2. V dropped 4 bases and J dropped 5; count of bases not matched to a gene: 4. The CDR3 has 15 residues. The germline CDR1 and CDR2 sequences are LGHNA and YNFKEQ. The CDR3, as DNA: TGTGCCAGCAGCCCCGGGACTAGCGGTGACAATGAGCAGTTCTTC. Translating it yields CASSPGTSGDNEQFF.

J is TRBJ2-1 and V is TRBV2, with D uncertain. Trimming took 8 bases from V and 13 from J, leaving 15 bases between them. The CDR3 extends over 11 amino acids. CDR1 SNHLY and CDR2 FYNNEI come from the germline V gene. The DNA for the CDR3 is TGTGCCAGCGGTTTTACGGTCCGTCAGTTCTTC. This codes for CASGFTVRQFF.

This clonotype was seen more than once but under ten times. V and J are TRBV29-1 and TRBJ2-1; D not certain. The V and J ends lost 5 bases and 2 bases respectively, with 7 bases between them. This CDR3 contains 12 residues. Germline V gene data show CDR1 as SQVTM and CDR2 as ANQGSEA. CDR3 region: CSVLWPYNEQFF. Here the CDR3 DNA reads TGCAGCGTTTTATGGCCCTACAATGAGCAGTTCTTC.

In this sample, this clonotype turned up a few times. The CDR3 region is CASSPPGPNYEQYF. The CDR3 DNA sequence: TGTGCCAGCTCACCTCCGGGACCGAACTACGAGCAGTACTTC. The V call is TRBV18, the J call TRBJ2-7; D tentatively fits TRBD1 or TRBD2 (5 bases each). CDR1 is KGHSH, CDR2 LQKENI, per germline. Trimming pared 3 bases from V and 3 bases from J, leaving 12 bases between. The CDR3 runs 14 residues. The full variable domain, completed using reference TRBV18 and TRBJ2-7, is NAGVMQNPRHLVRRRGQEARLRCSPMKGHSHVYWYRQLPEEGLKFMVYLQKENIIDESGMPKERFSAEFPKEGPSILRIQQVVRGDSAAYFCASSPPGPNYEQYFGPGTRLTVT.

CDR3 region: CASSLAGGPANEQFF. CDR3 coding DNA: TGTGCCAGCAGCCTAGCGGGGGGGCCAGCCAATGAGCAGTTCTTC. The chain carries TRBV9 and TRBJ2-1; 12 nucleotides line up with TRBD2. From germline, CDR1 is SGDLS and CDR2 YYNGEE. There are 15 residues in the CDR3. The ends lost 4 bases at V and 6 bases at J; junction bases unmatched: 5. Complete variable domain (other parts from reference TRBV9 and TRBJ2-1): DSGVTQTPKHLITATGQRVTLRCSPRSGDLSVYWYQQSLDQGLQFLIQYYNGEERAKGNILERFSAQQFPDLHSELNLSSLELGDSALYFCASSLAGGPANEQFFGPGTRLTVL.

CDR3 amino acids: CATRPSDGGGAADTQYF. The CDR3 DNA reads as TGTGCCACCCGACCCTCCGACGGCGGGGGGGCGGCGGATACGCAGTATTTT. V usage is TRBV10-3 and J usage is TRBJ2-3; the match to TRBD2 covers 9 bases. The CDR3 has 17 amino acids. Germline-derived CDR1 and CDR2 are ENHRY and SYGVKD. Trimming took 10 bases from V and 6 from J; bases not matched to a gene: 20.

The chain is built from TRBV28 and TRBJ1-5; D is ambiguous. V lost 7 bases and J 7 bases, leaving 11 bases between the germline ends. Germline CDR1 is MDHEN and CDR2 is SYDVKM. The CDR3 runs 12 residues. CDR3 amino acids: CASTLGAQPQHF. CDR3 coding DNA: TGTGCCAGCACACTAGGTGCGCAGCCCCAGCATTTT. Full variable domain (outside the CDR3, taken from reference TRBV28 and TRBJ1-5): DVKVTQSSRYLVKRTGEKVFLECVQDMDHENMFWYRQDPGLGLRLIYFSYDVKMKEKGDIPEGYSVSREKKERFSLILESASTNQTSMYLCASTLGAQPQHFGDGTRLSIL.

This clonotype was detected many times. The chain links TRBV15 to TRBJ2-5; TRBD2 aligns across 7 bases. Looked up from germline, CDR1 is LNHNV and CDR2 is YYDKDF (reference sequence). V was clipped by 5 bases and J by 6 bases; unmatched bases: 6. The CDR3 runs to 13 residues. Here the CDR3 reads CATSFGLGQTQYF. Written as DNA, the CDR3 is TGTGCCACCAGCTTTGGACTAGGACAGACCCAGTACTTC.

The chain joins TRBV5-1 to TRBJ2-5; tentatively, D is TRBD1 (6 bases). Trimming pared 3 bases from V and 1 base from J, leaving 19 bases between. Germline V gene data show CDR1 as SGHRS and CDR2 as YFSETQ. This CDR3 contains 17 residues. The CDR3 bases are TGCGCCAGCAGCTCGAAACTACAGGGAACCTTCCAAGAGACCCAGTACTTC. This translates into CASSSKLQGTFQETQYF.

The V and J genes are TRBV7-6 and TRBJ2-3; D gene ambiguous. The V end was cut by 5 bases, the J end by 0 bases, with 15 bases between. The germline gives CDR1 SGHVS, CDR2 FNYEAQ. The CDR3 consists of 16 residues. DNA of the CDR3: TGTGCCAGCAGCGTGGACCTTTACTCTAGCACAGATACGCAGTATTTT. Its protein is CASSVDLYSSTDTQYF.

This clonotype turned up a few times. This chain uses TRBV7-9 with TRBJ2-7, with TRBD1 matching over 7 bases. This CDR3 contains 14 residues. The V segment lost 7 bases and the J segment 2 bases; nucleotides outside the gene matches: 8. Germline CDR1 and CDR2: SEHNR and FQNEAQ (reference sequence). In nucleotides, the CDR3 is TGTGCCAGCAACAACGAACAGGGGCCCTACGAGCAGTACTTC. Residues: CASNNEQGPYEQYF.

The chain combines TRBV11-3 with TRBJ2-3; D not resolved. The CDR3 covers 13 residues. V gave up 4 bases and J gave up 6 bases, with 11 bases separating them. Germline values: CDR1 SGHNT, CDR2 YENEEA. Written as DNA, the CDR3 is TGTGCCAGCAGCTGGAACTTGATCGATACGCAGTATTTT. Encoded protein: CASSWNLIDTQYF.

This clonotype appeared many times. The chain couples TRBV12-3 or TRBV12-4 to TRBJ1-4, with D possibly being TRBD1 (5 bases). The CDR3 length is 21 residues. V was cut by 4 bases and J by 4 bases, with 31 bases left in between. The DNA of the CDR3 is TGTGCCAGCAGTTCGCGCCGCCGGGGACTCCTGGTGCAATGGGATAATGAAAAACTGTTTTTT. Its translation: CASSSRRRGLLVQWDNEKLFF.

There are a few counts of this clonotype. This chain uses TRBV12-3 or TRBV12-4 with TRBJ2-3; D gene uncertain. CDR3 length equals 15 residues. V was trimmed by 5 bases and J by 1 base, leaving 13 bases between them. CDR3 sequence: CASSLFRTGTDTQYF. The CDR3 DNA reads as TGTGCCAGCAGTCTATTTCGGACGGGCACAGATACGCAGTATTTT.